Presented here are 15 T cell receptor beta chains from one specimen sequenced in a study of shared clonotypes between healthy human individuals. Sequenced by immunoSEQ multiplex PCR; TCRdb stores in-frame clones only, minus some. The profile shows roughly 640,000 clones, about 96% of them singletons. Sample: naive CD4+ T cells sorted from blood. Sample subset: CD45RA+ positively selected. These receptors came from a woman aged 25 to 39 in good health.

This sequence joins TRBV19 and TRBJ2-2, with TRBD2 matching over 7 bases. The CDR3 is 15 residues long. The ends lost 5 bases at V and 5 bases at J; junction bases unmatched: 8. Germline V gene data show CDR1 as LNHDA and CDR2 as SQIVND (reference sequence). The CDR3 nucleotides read TGTGCCAGTAGTCACGGGAGGCCCTGGACCGGGGAGCTGTTTTTT. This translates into CASSHGRPWTGELFF.

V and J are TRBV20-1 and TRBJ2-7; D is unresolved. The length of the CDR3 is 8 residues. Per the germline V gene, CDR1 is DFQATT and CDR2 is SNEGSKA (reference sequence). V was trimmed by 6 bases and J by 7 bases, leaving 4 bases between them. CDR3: CSAYEQYF. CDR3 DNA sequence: TGCAGTGCATATGAGCAGTACTTC.

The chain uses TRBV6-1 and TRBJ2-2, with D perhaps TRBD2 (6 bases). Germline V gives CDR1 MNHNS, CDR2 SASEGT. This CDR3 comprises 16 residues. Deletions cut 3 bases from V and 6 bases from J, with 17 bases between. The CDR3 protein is CASSESSGVGPGELFF. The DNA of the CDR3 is TGTGCCAGCAGTGAGTCTTCGGGAGTGGGTCCCGGGGAGCTGTTTTTT.

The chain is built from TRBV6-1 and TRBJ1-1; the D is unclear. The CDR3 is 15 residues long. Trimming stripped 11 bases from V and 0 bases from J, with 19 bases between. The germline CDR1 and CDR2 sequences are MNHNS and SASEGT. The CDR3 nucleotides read TGTGCCGGTGCCCCGATACCCCTTATGAACACTGAAGCTTTCTTT. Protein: CAGAPIPLMNTEAFF.

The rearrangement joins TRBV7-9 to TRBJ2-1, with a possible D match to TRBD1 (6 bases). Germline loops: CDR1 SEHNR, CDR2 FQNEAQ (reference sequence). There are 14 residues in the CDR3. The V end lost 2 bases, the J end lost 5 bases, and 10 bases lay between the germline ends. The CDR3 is CASSLIRQDNEQFF. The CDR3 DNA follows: TGTGCCAGCAGCTTAATACGACAGGACAATGAGCAGTTCTTC.

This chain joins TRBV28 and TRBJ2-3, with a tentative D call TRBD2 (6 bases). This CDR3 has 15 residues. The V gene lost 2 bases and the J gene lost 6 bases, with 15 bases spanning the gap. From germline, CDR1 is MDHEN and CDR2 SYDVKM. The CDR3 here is CASSLAGRGVDTQYF. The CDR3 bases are TGTGCCAGCAGTTTAGCCGGGAGAGGCGTCGATACGCAGTATTTT.

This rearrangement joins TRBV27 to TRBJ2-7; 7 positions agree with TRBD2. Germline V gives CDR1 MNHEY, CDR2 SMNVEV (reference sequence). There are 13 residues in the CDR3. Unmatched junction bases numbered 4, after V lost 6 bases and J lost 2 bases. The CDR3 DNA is TGTGCCAGCAGACGGACTAGTGCCTACGAGCAGTACTTC. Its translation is CASRRTSAYEQYF.

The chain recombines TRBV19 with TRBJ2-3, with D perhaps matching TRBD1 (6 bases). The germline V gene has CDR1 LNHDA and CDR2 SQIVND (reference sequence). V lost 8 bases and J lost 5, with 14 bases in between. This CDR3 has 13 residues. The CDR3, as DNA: TGTGCCAGTGCCCTTACAGGGATAGATACGCAGTATTTT. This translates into CASALTGIDTQYF.

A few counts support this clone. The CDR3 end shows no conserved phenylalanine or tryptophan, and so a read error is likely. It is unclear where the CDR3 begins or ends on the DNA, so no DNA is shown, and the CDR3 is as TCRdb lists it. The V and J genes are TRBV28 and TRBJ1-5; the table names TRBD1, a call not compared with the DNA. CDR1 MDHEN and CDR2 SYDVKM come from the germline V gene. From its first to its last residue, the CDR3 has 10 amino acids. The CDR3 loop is CASSFYGTFP.

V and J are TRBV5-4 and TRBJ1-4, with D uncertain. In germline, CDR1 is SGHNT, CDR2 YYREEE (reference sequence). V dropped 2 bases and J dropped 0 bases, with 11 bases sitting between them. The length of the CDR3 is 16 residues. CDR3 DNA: TGTGCCAGCAGCTTCCTAGGCGGGGCAACTAATGAAAAACTGTTTTTT. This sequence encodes CASSFLGGATNEKLFF.

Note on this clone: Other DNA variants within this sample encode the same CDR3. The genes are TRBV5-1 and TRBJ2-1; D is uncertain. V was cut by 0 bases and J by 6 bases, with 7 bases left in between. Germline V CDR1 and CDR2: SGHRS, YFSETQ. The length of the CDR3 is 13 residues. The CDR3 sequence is CASSLGLANEQFF. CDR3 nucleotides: TGCGCCAGCAGCTTGGGCTTAGCCAATGAGCAGTTCTTC.

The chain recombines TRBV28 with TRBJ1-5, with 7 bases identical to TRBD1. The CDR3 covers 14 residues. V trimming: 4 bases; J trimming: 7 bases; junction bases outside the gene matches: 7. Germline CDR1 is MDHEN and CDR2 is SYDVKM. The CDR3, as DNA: TGTGCCAGCAGTTCCAGACAGGGCCGGCAGCCCCAGCATTTT. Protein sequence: CASSSRQGRQPQHF.

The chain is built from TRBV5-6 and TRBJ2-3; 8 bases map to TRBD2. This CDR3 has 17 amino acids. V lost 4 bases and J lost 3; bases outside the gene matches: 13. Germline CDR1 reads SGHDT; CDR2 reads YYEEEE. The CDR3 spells CASSPSWGSGKTDTQYF. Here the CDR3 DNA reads TGTGCCAGCAGCCCCTCTTGGGGTAGCGGGAAGACAGATACGCAGTATTTT.

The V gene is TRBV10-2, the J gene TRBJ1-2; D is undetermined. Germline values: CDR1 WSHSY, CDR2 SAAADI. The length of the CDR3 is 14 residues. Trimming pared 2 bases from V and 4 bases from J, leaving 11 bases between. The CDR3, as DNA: TGCGCCAGCAGTGAGGACGGAACCCTCTATGGCTACACCTTC. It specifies CASSEDGTLYGYTF.

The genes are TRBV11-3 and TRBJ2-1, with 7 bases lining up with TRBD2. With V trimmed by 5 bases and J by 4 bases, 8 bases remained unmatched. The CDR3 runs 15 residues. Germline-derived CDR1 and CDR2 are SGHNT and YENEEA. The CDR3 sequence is CASSPSRTSYNEQFF. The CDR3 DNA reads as TGTGCCAGCAGCCCATCCAGGACTAGTTACAATGAGCAGTTCTTC.